The 6 T cell receptor beta chains below all came from one sample that was sequenced in a study of blood T cell repertoires in COVID-19. Produced via immunoSEQ multiplex PCR; TCRdb's table is partial and in-frame only. The sample includes a few hundred thousand clones, about four fifths seen only once; the top ten take more than 9%. The sequenced sample was peripheral blood. The receptors originated from a woman aged 80 or over with acute or convalescent COVID-19.

The CDR3 region has the DNA TGTGCCAGCAGTTACGGTTTGACAGCGTCGTCAGAAGCTTTCTTT. Translating gives CASSYGLTASSEAFF. The V gene is TRBV6-5, the J gene TRBJ1-1; TRBD1 is a possible D gene (5 bases). Germline loops: CDR1 MNHEY, CDR2 SVGAGI. The CDR3 has 15 amino acids. The germline V and J ends were trimmed by 2 bases and 8 bases, with 18 bases remaining between them.

The chain combines TRBV30 with TRBJ2-7, with D uncertain. There are 13 residues in the CDR3. Trimming left V 2 bases short and J 3 bases short, with 11 bases between. The germline CDR1 and CDR2 sequences are GTSNPN and SVGIG (reference sequence). CDR3 DNA: TGTGCCTGGAGTCTTTCCGGAGTCTACGAGCAGTACTTC. Translating gives CAWSLSGVYEQYF.

The chain combines TRBV10-3 with TRBJ1-1; D possibly corresponds to TRBD1 (5 bases). The CDR3 runs to 13 residues. CDR1 is ENHRY and CDR2 is SYGVKD in the germline V gene. V gave up 2 bases and J gave up 4 bases, with 8 bases separating them. The chain's CDR3 is CAISEGGTTEAFF. For the CDR3, the DNA is TGTGCCATCAGTGAGGGGGGGACCACTGAAGCTTTCTTT.

The CDR3 DNA is TGTGCCAGCAGCCTTAGCGGGGACAATGAGCAGTTCTTC. Its protein is CASSLSGDNEQFF. The V and J genes are TRBV3-1 (or the pseudogene TRBV3-2) and TRBJ2-1; 8 nucleotides match TRBD2. The CDR3 has 13 amino acids. Germline assignment: CDR1 LGHDT and CDR2 YNNKEL (reference sequence). V lost 4 bases to trimming and J lost 5 bases; unmatched junction nucleotides: 1.

The gene calls are TRBV5-6 and TRBJ2-7; 10 bases are shared with TRBD2. The germline CDR1 and CDR2 sequences are SGHDT and YYEEEE. V shed 2 bases and J 2 bases; nucleotides not matched to a gene: 4. This CDR3 has 15 amino acids. The CDR3 coding sequence is TGTGCCAGCAGCTTTAGACTAGCGGGTCCCTACGAGCAGTACTTC. It encodes CASSFRLAGPYEQYF.

This rearrangement joins TRBV4-3 to TRBJ1-3; 7 bases line up with TRBD1. V gave up 3 bases and J gave up 2 bases; unmatched junction bases: 10. The germline gives CDR1 LGHNA, CDR2 YSLEER. The CDR3 contains 17 residues. CDR3 sequence (DNA): TGCGCCAGCAGCCACCAGACAGGGTATGGGACTGGAAACACCATATATTTT. Translating gives CASSHQTGYGTGNTIYF.